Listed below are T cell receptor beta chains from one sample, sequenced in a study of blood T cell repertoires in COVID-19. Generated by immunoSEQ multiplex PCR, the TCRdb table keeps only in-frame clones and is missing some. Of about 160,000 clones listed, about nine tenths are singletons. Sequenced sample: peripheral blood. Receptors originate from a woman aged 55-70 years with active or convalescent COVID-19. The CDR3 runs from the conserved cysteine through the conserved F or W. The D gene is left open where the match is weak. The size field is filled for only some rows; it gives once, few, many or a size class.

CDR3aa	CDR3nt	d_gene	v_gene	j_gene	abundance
CASSRSGLASTYEQYF	TGTGCCAGCAGCCGTTCGGGACTAGCGTCAACCTACGAGCAGTACTTC	TRBD2	TRBV5-6	TRBJ2-7	.
CARSVGGGGSGELFF	TGTGCCCGCAGCGTAGGGGGCGGGGGCTCCGGGGAGCTGTTTTTT	.	TRBV9	TRBJ2-2	.
CASRKQNNQPQHF	TGTGCCAGTAGAAAACAGAACAATCAGCCCCAGCATTTT	.	TRBV19	TRBJ1-5	.
CASSLEGEGYQPQHF	TGCGCCAGCAGCTTGGAAGGAGAGGGATATCAGCCCCAGCATTTT	.	TRBV5-1	TRBJ1-5	.
CASSNSPRDKAFF	TGTGCCAGCAGCAATTCTCCCAGGGACAAAGCTTTCTTT	.	TRBV3-1/TRBV3-2	TRBJ1-1	.
CATSRDQGSGANVLTF	TGTGCCACCAGCAGAGATCAGGGCTCTGGGGCCAACGTCCTGACTTTC	.	TRBV15	TRBJ2-6	.
CASSVEPGGETQYF	TGTGCCAGCAGTGTCGAGCCAGGGGGTGAGACCCAGTACTTC	TRBD1	TRBV6-4	TRBJ2-5	.
CATSPQTGGAHGYTF	TGTGCCACTTCCCCTCAAACAGGGGGCGCCCATGGCTACACCTTC	TRBD1	TRBV10-3	TRBJ1-2	.
CASSPPGLAGAVTGELFF	TGTGCCAGCTCCCCTCCCGGACTAGCGGGGGCCGTCACCGGGGAGCTGTTTTTT	TRBD2	TRBV18	TRBJ2-2	.
CASSQDWAGETQYF	TGCGCCAGCAGCCAAGATTGGGCAGGGGAGACCCAGTACTTC	.	TRBV4-3	TRBJ2-5	few
CASSAEAQAEQYF	TGTGCCAGCAGCGCGGAGGCGCAAGCCGAGCAGTACTTC	.	TRBV9	TRBJ2-7	.
CASSPGPLETQYF	TGTGCCAGCAGCCCAGGGCCGCTGGAGACCCAGTACTTC	.	TRBV9	TRBJ2-5	.
CASSPPGVGGNTEAFF	TGTGCCAGCTCACCACCCGGGGTGGGGGGGAACACTGAAGCTTTCTTT	.	TRBV18	TRBJ1-1	.
CSAGQGHEQYF	TGCAGCGCGGGACAGGGCCACGAGCAGTACTTC	TRBD1	TRBV29-1	TRBJ2-7	.
CSVQGIVAEAFF	TGCAGCGTTCAGGGGATTGTCGCTGAAGCTTTCTTT	.	TRBV29-1	TRBJ1-1	.
CATRRLAGVRSSYNEQFF	TGTGCCACCAGGAGACTAGCGGGGGTTCGTAGCTCCTACAATGAGCAGTTCTTC	TRBD2	TRBV15	TRBJ2-1	.
CASSGRQGGNTEAFF	TGTGCCAGCAGCGGAAGACAGGGTGGAAACACTGAAGCTTTCTTT	TRBD1	TRBV9	TRBJ1-1	.
CASTPLAGGAYGYTF	TGTGCCAGCACCCCCCTGGCAGGGGGCGCGTATGGCTACACCTTC	TRBD1	TRBV7-9	TRBJ1-2	.
CASSLLSGGGSPLHF	TGTGCCAGCAGCTTACTATCAGGGGGCGGATCACCCCTCCACTTT	TRBD1	TRBV7-9	TRBJ1-6	.
CASRPNAGIGKLFF	TGTGCCAGCAGACCGAACGCAGGGATCGGGAAACTGTTTTTT	.	TRBV11-2	TRBJ1-4	.
CASSQVPGGRNYGYTF	TGTGCCAGCAGCCAAGTACCAGGGGGTCGGAACTATGGCTACACCTTC	TRBD1	TRBV5-5	TRBJ1-2	.
CASSYDGNSGNTIYF	TGTGCCAGCAGTTACGACGGGAATTCTGGAAACACCATATATTTT	.	TRBV6-2/TRBV6-3	TRBJ1-3	.
CASSHGQENTEAFF	TGCGCCAGCAGCCATGGACAGGAGAACACTGAAGCTTTCTTT	TRBD1	TRBV4-3	TRBJ1-1	.
CASSQVASGSGELFF	TGTGCCAGCAGCCAAGTGGCTAGCGGATCCGGGGAGCTGTTTTTT	TRBD2	TRBV3-1/TRBV3-2	TRBJ2-2	.
CASSSVRGATEAFF	TGTGCCAGCAGCTCTGTACGGGGGGCCACTGAAGCTTTCTTT	.	TRBV7-2	TRBJ1-1	.
CASSLQGPINGYTF	TGTGCCAGCAGCTTGCAGGGGCCAATCAATGGCTACACCTTC	.	TRBV5-4	TRBJ1-2	.
CASSDEGAGNEAFF	TGTGCCAGCAGTGACGAGGGGGCAGGGAATGAAGCTTTCTTT	TRBD1	TRBV6-1	TRBJ1-1	.
CASSRTRDRANEQFF	TGCGCCAGCAGCCGAACCCGGGACAGGGCAAATGAGCAGTTCTTC	TRBD1	TRBV4-3	TRBJ2-1	.
CATRPGREAGELFF	TGTGCCACTCGGCCCGGCAGGGAGGCCGGGGAGCTGTTTTTT	.	TRBV27	TRBJ2-2	.
CASSGMGAQETQYF	TGTGCCAGCAGCGGGATGGGGGCCCAAGAGACCCAGTACTTC	.	TRBV7-6	TRBJ2-5	.
CASSQGGQMNTEAFF	TGCGCCAGCAGCCAAGGGGGGCAGATGAACACTGAAGCTTTCTTT	.	TRBV4-1	TRBJ1-1	.
CAWSQITGLGETQYF	TGTGCCTGGAGTCAGATCACCGGACTAGGAGAGACCCAGTACTTC	TRBD2	TRBV30	TRBJ2-5	.
CAISEGTSNEKLFF	TGTGCCATCAGTGAGGGGACTTCTAATGAAAAACTGTTTTTT	.	TRBV10-3	TRBJ1-4	.
CASRKTGMVGETQYF	TGTGCCAGCCGAAAAACAGGGATGGTGGGTGAGACCCAGTACTTC	.	TRBV11-2	TRBJ2-5	.
CASSTSSRSYEQYF	TGTGCCAGCAGCACTTCGAGCCGATCCTACGAGCAGTACTTC	.	TRBV5-4	TRBJ2-7	.
CASSLTSTETQYF	TGTGCCAGCAGCCTAACTAGCACAGAGACCCAGTACTTC	.	TRBV7-3	TRBJ2-5	.
CASSPQLDEQFF	TGTGCCAGCAGCCCCCAACTCGATGAGCAGTTCTTC	.	TRBV11-2	TRBJ2-1	.
CASSDGGSVLQETQYF	TGTGCCAGCAGTGACGGGGGCAGCGTACTCCAAGAGACCCAGTACTTC	.	TRBV6-4	TRBJ2-5	.
CASSPRTSYEQYF	TGTGCCAGCTCACCCAGAACTAGCTACGAGCAGTACTTC	.	TRBV18	TRBJ2-7	.
CASSLGEASNQPQHF	TGCGCCAGCAGCCTGGGAGAGGCGAGCAATCAGCCCCAGCATTTT	.	TRBV5-1	TRBJ1-5	.
CASSSTGGNQPQHF	TGTGCCAGCAGCTCCACAGGGGGCAATCAGCCCCAGCATTTT	TRBD1	TRBV5-5	TRBJ1-5	.
CASTGGTGVFQLQAFF	TGTGCCAGCACCGGGGGGACAGGGGTTTTCCAACTGCAAGCTTTCTTT	TRBD1	TRBV3-1/TRBV3-2	TRBJ1-1	.